This T cell receptor beta chain originates from a study of blood T cell repertoires in COVID-19. Looking at the study overall: The study drew acute and convalescent COVID-19 samples from the United States, Italy and Spain. PBMCs, B-cell-depleted T cells, or T cells were the source of the cDNA or gDNA that made up the material.

CDR1 is MNHEY, CDR2 SMNVEV, per germline (reference sequence). V was shortened by 5 bases and J by 4 bases, with 12 bases between the two germline ends. The CDR3 is made up of 14 amino acids. Per the authors' pipeline: Amplification with reference gene primers provided the estimates of nucleated cell counts. Profiled with immunoSEQ multiplex PCR; TCRdb holds only in-frame clones, not every one. That table gives V, J and clone size, and the DNA gave D and trimming. The sample holds about 490,000 clones, 70% to 90% seen once. This chain links TRBV27 with TRBJ1-5, with TRBD1 as a possible D gene (6 bases). The sequence was collected from a human donor in a cohort sampled during active COVID-19. The specimen was peripheral blood. DNA of the CDR3: TGTGCCAGCAGTATCCGGGACACTAATCAGCCCCAGCATTTT. It is translated as CASSIRDTNQPQHF.